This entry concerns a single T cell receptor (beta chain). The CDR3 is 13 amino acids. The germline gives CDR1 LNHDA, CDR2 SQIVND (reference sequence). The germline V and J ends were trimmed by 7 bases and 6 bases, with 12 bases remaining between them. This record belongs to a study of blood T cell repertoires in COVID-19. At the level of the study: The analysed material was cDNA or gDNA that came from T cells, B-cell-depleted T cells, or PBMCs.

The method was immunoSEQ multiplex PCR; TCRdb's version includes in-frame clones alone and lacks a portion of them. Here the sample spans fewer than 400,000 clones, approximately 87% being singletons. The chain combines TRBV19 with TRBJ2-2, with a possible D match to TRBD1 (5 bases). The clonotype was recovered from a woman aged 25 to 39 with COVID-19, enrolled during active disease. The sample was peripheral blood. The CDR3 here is CASISGLAGELFF. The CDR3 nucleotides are TGTGCCAGTATCTCAGGGCTAGCCGGGGAGCTGTTTTTT.